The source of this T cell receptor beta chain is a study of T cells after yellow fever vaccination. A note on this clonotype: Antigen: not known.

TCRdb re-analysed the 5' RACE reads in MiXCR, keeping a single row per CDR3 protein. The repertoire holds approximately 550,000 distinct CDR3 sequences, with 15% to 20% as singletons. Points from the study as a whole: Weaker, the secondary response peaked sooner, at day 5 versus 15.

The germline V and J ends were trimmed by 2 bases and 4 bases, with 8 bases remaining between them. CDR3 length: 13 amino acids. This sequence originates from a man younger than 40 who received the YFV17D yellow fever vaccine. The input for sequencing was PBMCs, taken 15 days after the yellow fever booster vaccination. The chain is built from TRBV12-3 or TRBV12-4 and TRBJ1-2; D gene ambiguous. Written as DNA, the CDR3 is TGTGCCAGCAGTTTAATGGAACGCTATGGCTACACCTTC. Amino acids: CASSLMERYGYTF.